These 24 T cell receptor beta chains were sequenced from one sample in a study of a mutant IDH1 vaccine in newly diagnosed glioma. This table comes from immunoSEQ multiplex PCR, and its TCRdb copy is limited to in-frame clones, with some not included. This table holds approximately 33,000 clones, 75% found once. Time point described: week 47, end of study. Each dose delivered 300 ug of mutant IDH1 20-mer peptide subcutaneously with imiquimod. These TCRs' antigens remain unknown. This material consisted of PBMCs, taken from a glioma patient whose treatment included an IDH1 peptide vaccine. These receptors came from a man aged 40-49 years with glioma.

This chain uses TRBV6-6 with TRBJ2-2, with D maybe TRBD2 (6 bases). This CDR3 has 16 residues. The ends were cut back, 0 bases at V and 4 bases at J, with 12 bases in the middle. In germline, CDR1 is MNHNY, CDR2 SVGAGI (reference sequence). The CDR3 protein is CASSYSQEGTTGELFF. In nucleotides, the CDR3 is TGTGCCAGCAGTTACTCGCAGGAGGGGACCACCGGGGAGCTGTTTTTT.

The J gene is TRBJ2-1, the V gene TRBV6-5, with TRBD2 matching over 8 bases. Trimming took 2 bases from V and 9 from J; bases not matched to a gene: 3. The CDR3 covers 13 residues. CDR1 is MNHEY, CDR2 SVGAGI, per germline. The CDR3 region is CASSYREGAEQFF. As DNA, the CDR3 is TGTGCCAGCAGTTACCGGGAGGGTGCTGAGCAGTTCTTC.

The V call is TRBV6-1, the J call TRBJ1-4, with D perhaps matching TRBD1 (6 bases). V lost 11 bases, J lost 8 bases, and 24 bases lay in between. Germline V gives CDR1 MNHNS, CDR2 SASEGT. The CDR3 runs 15 residues. The CDR3 DNA reads TGTGCCGGCACCCGCCAGGGGAGGTCGGAAGAAAAACTGTTTTTT. Its protein product is CAGTRQGRSEEKLFF.

V and J are TRBV5-4 and TRBJ1-2; D may be TRBD1 (6 bases). This CDR3 has 14 amino acids. Germline V gene sequence: CDR1 SGHNT, CDR2 YYREEE (reference sequence). The V end lost 4 bases, the J end lost 7 bases, and 17 bases lay between the germline ends. The CDR3 loop reads CASSGFNRAFGYTF. The DNA of the CDR3 is TGTGCCAGCAGCGGGTTCAACAGGGCGTTTGGCTACACCTTC.

This clone appeared once. The V call is TRBV11-3, the J call TRBJ2-2, with no clear D. This CDR3 spans 14 amino acids. The germline CDR1 and CDR2 sequences are SGHNT and YENEEA. V lost 2 bases, J lost 1 base, and 5 bases lay in between. This chain's CDR3 is CASSLRGNTGELFF. The CDR3 region has the DNA TGTGCCAGCAGCTTACGAGGGAACACCGGGGAGCTGTTTTTT.

The chain is built from TRBV18 and TRBJ2-2, with TRBD1 matching 8 bases. Germline CDR1 KGHSH, CDR2 LQKENI. The CDR3 spans 18 residues. The J segment lost 1 base and the V segment lost 3 bases, leaving 10 bases of the junction unmatched. The CDR3 is CASSPQRTGTGNTGELFF. The CDR3 bases are TGTGCCAGCTCACCCCAGCGAACCGGGACAGGGAACACCGGGGAGCTGTTTTTT.

The V and J genes are TRBV18 and TRBJ1-2; D call uncertain. With 3 bases removed from V and 3 bases from J, the gap between germline ends came to 17 bases. Germline CDR1 is KGHSH and CDR2 is LQKENI. CDR3 length equals 16 residues. In nucleotides, the CDR3 is TGTGCCAGCTCACCTTCCGTCCGGGAATCGGACTATGGCTACACCTTC. This sequence encodes CASSPSVRESDYGYTF.

The genes are TRBV6-1 and TRBJ1-5; TRBD1 matches at 8 bases. The CDR3 runs 13 residues. With 3 bases clipped from V and 7 bases from J, the junction kept 2 bases outside the gene matches. CDR1 and CDR2 from the germline V gene are MNHNS and SASEGT. This CDR3 reads CASSETGEQPQHF. CDR3 bases: TGTGCCAGCAGTGAGACAGGGGAGCAGCCCCAGCATTTT.

The V and J genes are TRBV6-5 and TRBJ1-1; D is unresolved. The length of the CDR3 is 13 residues. V was shortened by 2 bases and J by 1 base, with 5 bases between the two germline ends. CDR1 is MNHEY and CDR2 is SVGAGI in the germline V gene. The CDR3, as DNA: TGTGCCAGCAGTTACAGAAGGAACACTGAAGCTTTCTTT. This codes for CASSYRRNTEAFF.

By proportion, this clone is medium-sized. This sequence joins TRBV7-9 and TRBJ2-1; D is unclear. This CDR3 has 11 amino acids. V was shortened by 5 bases and J by 7 bases, with 6 bases between the two germline ends. The germline gives CDR1 SEHNR, CDR2 FQNEAQ (reference sequence). The CDR3 DNA is TGTGCCAGCAGCATGGCGAATGAGCAGTTCTTC. Translation: CASSMANEQFF.

V usage is TRBV6-5 and J usage is TRBJ2-2, with D possibly matching TRBD1 (6 bases). CDR3 length: 12 amino acids. Germline CDR1 reads MNHEY; CDR2 reads SVGAGI. V was pared by 6 bases and J by 6 bases, with 8 bases between. The CDR3 loop reads CASSQGSGELFF. In nucleotides, the CDR3 is TGTGCCAGCAGCCAGGGGTCCGGGGAGCTGTTTTTT.

This chain connects TRBV7-9 to TRBJ2-3; 12 bases map to TRBD2. CDR1 is SEHNR, CDR2 FQNEAQ, per germline (reference sequence). The length of the CDR3 is 19 residues. J was trimmed by 0 bases and V by 5 bases; bases with no gene match: 12. The CDR3 reads CASSGTSGRKGGSTDTQYF. In nucleotides, the CDR3 is TGTGCCAGCAGCGGCACTAGCGGGAGGAAAGGGGGAAGCACAGATACGCAGTATTTT.

This chain connects TRBV19 to TRBJ1-2; D is uncertain. The CDR3 contains 12 residues. The germline gives CDR1 LNHDA, CDR2 SQIVND (reference sequence). Trimming cost V 7 bases and J 6 bases, with 12 bases left between them. The CDR3 is CASTTLPDGYTF. In DNA form, the CDR3 reads TGTGCCAGTACAACCCTTCCGGATGGCTACACCTTC.

The CDR3 DNA sequence: TGTGCCTGGAGTGACAGGGACTATGGCTACACCTTC. It yields the protein CAWSDRDYGYTF. The J gene is TRBJ1-2, the V gene TRBV30; maybe TRBD1 (6 bases). This CDR3 spans 12 amino acids. V was pared by 1 base and J by 3 bases, with 6 bases between. Per the germline V gene, CDR1 is GTSNPN and CDR2 is SVGIG (reference sequence).

CDR3 protein: CASSPSLPGTGELFF. The CDR3 nucleotides read TGCGCCAGCAGCCCGAGCTTGCCCGGCACCGGGGAGCTGTTTTTT. The chain employs TRBV5-1 and TRBJ2-2, with D hard to call. CDR3 length: 15 residues. The V gene's germline CDR1 is SGHRS and CDR2 YFSETQ. Trimming took 4 bases from V and 4 from J, leaving 14 bases between them.

The genes are TRBV28 and TRBJ2-1; the D gene is possibly TRBD2 (6 bases). V lost 4 bases and J 8 bases, leaving 9 bases between the germline ends. CDR3 length: 12 amino acids. Germline V CDR1 and CDR2: MDHEN, SYDVKM. CDR3 DNA sequence: TGTGCCAGCAGTTCCGCGGGGCATGAGCAGTTCTTC. Translating gives CASSSAGHEQFF.

Remarks on this clone: Other DNA sequences within the sample encode an identical CDR3. CDR3 DNA: TGTGCCAGCAGTTCAAACAGGCTAGGACAGTACGAGCAGTACTTC. This gives the protein CASSSNRLGQYEQYF. The chain couples TRBV6-5 to TRBJ2-7; D is possibly TRBD1 (6 bases). The CDR3 totals 15 residues. Germline CDR1 is MNHEY and CDR2 is SVGAGI. V gave up 4 bases and J gave up 4 bases, with 17 bases separating them.

This clone was seen once. The chain joins TRBV6-5 to TRBJ1-1; the D is unclear. This CDR3 is built from 14 residues. The germline V and J ends were trimmed by 8 bases and 6 bases, with 19 bases remaining between them. Germline CDR1 is MNHEY and CDR2 is SVGAGI. The CDR3 DNA sequence: TGTGCCAGCTCCTTCGACGGGAATGTGGCTGAAGCTTTCTTT. Amino acid sequence: CASSFDGNVAEAFF.

The rearrangement uses TRBV30 and TRBJ2-2, with D possibly being TRBD2 (6 bases). Germline CDR1 GTSNPN, CDR2 SVGIG (reference sequence). The CDR3 totals 11 residues. Trimming took 3 bases from V and 7 from J, leaving 6 bases between them. The CDR3 DNA reads TGTGCCTGGAGCGGGAGCGGGGAGCTGTTTTTT. Amino acids: CAWSGSGELFF.

The chain has TRBV5-1 and TRBJ2-5; D is undetermined. The CDR3 has 12 amino acids. V was clipped by 5 bases and J by 3 bases, with 8 bases between them. Looked up from germline, CDR1 is SGHRS and CDR2 is YFSETQ. This chain's CDR3 is CASRDGEETQYF. Here the CDR3 DNA reads TGCGCCAGCAGAGATGGGGAAGAGACCCAGTACTTC.

The genes are TRBV28 and TRBJ1-2; a weak D match, TRBD1 (5 bases). The CDR3 length is 16 residues. Deletions cut 6 bases from V and 0 bases from J, with 17 bases between. The germline gives CDR1 MDHEN, CDR2 SYDVKM. The CDR3 DNA reads TGTGCCAGCAGCCTGGGGCCACAGAGAGCTAACTATGGCTACACCTTC. Its translation is CASSLGPQRANYGYTF.

This clone was counted a single time. The chain uses TRBV19 and TRBJ1-5; D not certain. The V end was cut by 6 bases, the J end by 0 bases, with 3 bases between. The CDR3 is 12 amino acids. Germline V lookup: CDR1 LNHDA, CDR2 SQIVND (reference sequence). The DNA of the CDR3 is TGTGCCAGTAGGGATAGCAATCAGCCCCAGCATTTT. It is translated as CASRDSNQPQHF.

The chain is built from TRBV5-1 and TRBJ2-5; 7 bases match TRBD2. From germline, CDR1 is SGHRS and CDR2 YFSETQ. J gave up 5 bases and V 5 bases, and 6 bases lay outside the gene matches. This CDR3 is 13 amino acids long. DNA of the CDR3: TGCGCCAGCAGAGCGGGAAGGGAGGAGACCCAGTACTTC. This encodes CASRAGREETQYF.

V usage is TRBV18 and J usage is TRBJ2-1; perhaps D is TRBD1 or TRBD2 (6 bases each). The CDR3 spans 15 residues. The germline V and J ends were trimmed by 3 bases and 7 bases, with 16 bases remaining between them. Per germline, CDR1 KGHSH and CDR2 LQKENI. CDR3 in amino acids: CASSPRGDVDNEQFF. The CDR3, as DNA: TGTGCCAGCTCACCGAGGGGGGACGTAGATAATGAGCAGTTCTTC.